The rows below give T cell receptor beta chains drawn from one sample of a study of shared clonotypes between healthy human individuals. The assay was immunoSEQ multiplex PCR, and TCRdb's table has in-frame clones only and misses some. The top ten clones hold about 0.06% of a sample with roughly 500,000 clones, approximately 95% of them seen once. Material for sequencing was naive CD4+ T cells sorted from blood. The origin of the receptors is a young woman in good health. CDR3s include the opening cysteine and the closing phenylalanine or tryptophan. The order of the fields is D gene, J gene, clone size, V gene, CDR3 protein, CDR3 DNA. The D gene is left open where the match is weak. Not every row has a clone size; where given, it reads once, few, many or a size class.

D gene: TRBD2
J gene: TRBJ2-1
clone size: NA
V gene: TRBV7-3
CDR3 protein: CASSSSGRANEQFF
CDR3 DNA: TGTGCCAGCAGCTCCTCCGGGAGGGCCAATGAGCAGTTCTTC

D gene: NA
J gene: TRBJ2-5
clone size: NA
V gene: TRBV2
CDR3 protein: CASRVGTRGQETQYF
CDR3 DNA: TGTGCCAGCAGAGTTGGGACAAGGGGTCAAGAGACCCAGTACTTC

D gene: TRBD1
J gene: TRBJ1-5
clone size: NA
V gene: TRBV19
CDR3 protein: CASSIGGQGNQPQHF
CDR3 DNA: TGTGCCAGTAGTATAGGAGGACAGGGGAATCAGCCCCAGCATTTT

D gene: NA
J gene: TRBJ2-7
clone size: once
V gene: TRBV5-4
CDR3 protein: CASSPGLIENEQYF
CDR3 DNA: TGTGCCAGCAGCCCGGGACTTATCGAGAACGAGCAGTACTTC

D gene: NA
J gene: TRBJ2-7
clone size: NA
V gene: TRBV28
CDR3 protein: CASHSVPGTYEQYF
CDR3 DNA: TGTGCCAGCCACTCGGTTCCGGGGACCTACGAGCAGTACTTC

D gene: NA
J gene: TRBJ2-5
clone size: NA
V gene: TRBV5-8
CDR3 protein: CASSLAPQGGTQYF
CDR3 DNA: TGTGCCAGCAGCTTGGCTCCCCAAGGAGGGACCCAGTACTTC

D gene: NA
J gene: TRBJ2-7
clone size: NA
V gene: TRBV9
CDR3 protein: CASSVDGQLYEQYF
CDR3 DNA: TGTGCCAGCAGCGTAGACGGACAGCTTTACGAGCAGTACTTC

D gene: NA
J gene: TRBJ2-5
clone size: NA
V gene: TRBV7-9
CDR3 protein: CASSLAGIRETQYF
CDR3 DNA: TGTGCCAGCAGCTTAGCAGGGATCCGGGAGACCCAGTACTTC

D gene: NA
J gene: TRBJ2-7
clone size: NA
V gene: TRBV7-4
CDR3 protein: CASSLAQFTGQYF
CDR3 DNA: TGTGCCAGCAGCTTAGCACAGTTTACGGGGCAGTACTTC

D gene: NA
J gene: TRBJ2-3
clone size: NA
V gene: TRBV18
CDR3 protein: CASSPQGGASGDTQYF
CDR3 DNA: TGTGCCAGCTCACCACAGGGGGGAGCGTCGGGAGATACGCAGTATTTT

D gene: NA
J gene: TRBJ2-4
clone size: NA
V gene: TRBV21-1
CDR3 protein: CATAAIRAGTRAKNIQYF
CDR3 DNA: TGTGCAACAGCAGCAATTAGGGCGGGCACGCGAGCCAAAAACATTCAGTACTTC

D gene: NA
J gene: TRBJ2-2
clone size: NA
V gene: TRBV28
CDR3 protein: CASSLARPTGELFF
CDR3 DNA: TGTGCCAGCAGTTTAGCCAGGCCCACCGGGGAGCTGTTTTTT

D gene: TRBD2
J gene: TRBJ2-3
clone size: NA
V gene: TRBV7-3
CDR3 protein: CASSSTGTSGISTDTQYF
CDR3 DNA: TGTGCCAGCAGCTCAACCGGGACTAGCGGGATCAGCACAGATACGCAGTATTTT

D gene: NA
J gene: TRBJ2-1
clone size: NA
V gene: TRBV29-1
CDR3 protein: CSVDTGPSYNEQFF
CDR3 DNA: TGCAGCGTGGATACCGGGCCTTCCTACAATGAGCAGTTCTTC

D gene: NA
J gene: TRBJ2-5
clone size: NA
V gene: TRBV2
CDR3 protein: CASGGGTQETQYF
CDR3 DNA: TGTGCCAGCGGCGGTGGCACCCAAGAGACCCAGTACTTC

D gene: TRBD1
J gene: TRBJ1-1
clone size: NA
V gene: TRBV14
CDR3 protein: CASSQDFGQGVSEAFF
CDR3 DNA: TGTGCCAGCAGCCAAGATTTTGGGCAGGGGGTCTCTGAAGCTTTCTTT

D gene: TRBD1
J gene: TRBJ1-2
clone size: NA
V gene: TRBV19
CDR3 protein: CASSPGQGYNYGYTF
CDR3 DNA: TGTGCCAGTAGTCCGGGACAGGGTTATAACTATGGCTACACCTTC

D gene: NA
J gene: TRBJ1-2
clone size: NA
V gene: TRBV4-1
CDR3 protein: CASSQPGTRNNYGYTF
CDR3 DNA: TGCGCCAGCAGCCAACCCGGTACCCGAAATAACTATGGCTACACCTTC

D gene: NA
J gene: TRBJ1-2
clone size: NA
V gene: TRBV7-2
CDR3 protein: CASRITKADGYTF
CDR3 DNA: TGTGCCAGCAGAATAACGAAGGCGGATGGCTACACCTTC

D gene: NA
J gene: TRBJ2-7
clone size: NA
V gene: TRBV5-1
CDR3 protein: CASRGSLSYEQYF
CDR3 DNA: TGCGCCAGCAGAGGCAGCTTGAGTTACGAGCAGTACTTC

D gene: NA
J gene: TRBJ1-1
clone size: NA
V gene: TRBV18
CDR3 protein: CASSREVNTEAFF
CDR3 DNA: TGTGCCAGCTCACGGGAAGTGAACACTGAAGCTTTCTTT

D gene: NA
J gene: TRBJ2-4
clone size: NA
V gene: TRBV28
CDR3 protein: CASNEMLAKNIQYF
CDR3 DNA: TGTGCCAGCAACGAGATGTTAGCCAAAAACATTCAGTACTTC

D gene: TRBD2
J gene: TRBJ2-5
clone size: NA
V gene: TRBV18
CDR3 protein: CASSPAGTSGRAPQETQYF
CDR3 DNA: TGTGCCAGCTCACCGGCGGGGACTAGCGGGAGAGCTCCTCAAGAGACCCAGTACTTC

D gene: TRBD1
J gene: TRBJ1-2
clone size: NA
V gene: TRBV5-1
CDR3 protein: CASSSGTAPNYGYTF
CDR3 DNA: TGCGCCAGCAGCTCCGGGACAGCACCAAACTATGGCTACACCTTC

D gene: NA
J gene: TRBJ2-1
clone size: once
V gene: TRBV6-1
CDR3 protein: CASSVRAEREYNEQFF
CDR3 DNA: TGTGCCAGCAGTGTTAGAGCGGAAAGAGAGTACAATGAGCAGTTCTTC

D gene: NA
J gene: TRBJ2-7
clone size: NA
V gene: TRBV5-3
CDR3 protein: CARRRRVRQQYF
CDR3 DNA: TGTGCCAGAAGACGGAGGGTCAGGCAGCAGTACTTC